These 2 T cell receptor beta chains were all obtained from the same sample, sequenced in a study of blood T cell repertoires in COVID-19. TCRdb keeps only in-frame clones here, not all; method: immunoSEQ multiplex PCR. The sample records about 160,000 clones, around three quarters being singletons. The sequenced sample was peripheral blood. The receptors derive from a man in his 60s with acute or convalescent COVID-19.

The rearrangement uses TRBV5-1 and TRBJ2-5; D is possibly TRBD1 (6 bases). V lost 1 base and J 3 bases, leaving 10 bases between the germline ends. Germline loops: CDR1 SGHRS, CDR2 YFSETQ. The CDR3 spans 14 residues. This chain's CDR3 is CASSLKGGKETQYF. The CDR3 nucleotides are TGCGCCAGCAGCTTGAAAGGGGGTAAAGAGACCCAGTACTTC.

The gene calls are TRBV25-1 and TRBJ1-3; weak D call: TRBD1 (6 bases). In germline, CDR1 is MGHDK, CDR2 SYGVNS. This CDR3 contains 13 residues. With 4 bases removed from V and 5 bases from J, the gap between germline ends came to 9 bases. CDR3 protein: CASSVQGRNTIYF. The CDR3 DNA is TGTGCCAGCAGTGTACAGGGAAGAAACACCATATATTTT. The full variable domain, its missing parts supplied by reference TRBV25-1 and TRBJ1-3, is EADIYQTPRYLVIGTGKKITLECSQTMGHDKMYWYQQDPGMELHLIHYSYGVNSTEKGDLSSESTVSRIRTEHFPLTLESARPSHTSQYLCASSVQGRNTIYFGEGSWLTVV.